The 25 T cell receptor beta chains below come from one sample, sequenced in a study of blood T cell repertoires in COVID-19. Measured with immunoSEQ multiplex PCR; TCRdb has only the in-frame clones, and not every one. The data contain about 130,000 clones, about 84% of them singletons. The specimen sequenced was peripheral blood. The source of these receptors is a woman aged 55-69 years with acute or convalescent COVID-19.

This rearrangement joins TRBV9 to TRBJ2-1; D not resolved. Germline CDR1 is SGDLS and CDR2 is YYNGEE. The CDR3 length is 12 residues. V was cut by 4 bases and J by 4 bases, with 6 bases left in between. CDR3 bases: TGTGCCAGCAGCCCCGGTTACAATGAGCAGTTCTTC. Translating it yields CASSPGYNEQFF.

The V gene is TRBV27, the J gene TRBJ1-1, with D possibly TRBD1 on 5 matching bases. CDR3 length: 15 amino acids. In germline, CDR1 is MNHEY, CDR2 SMNVEV (reference sequence). V was clipped by 2 bases and J by 4 bases, with 14 bases between them. CDR3 loop: CASSLKGAPLTEAFF. CDR3 DNA: TGTGCCAGCAGTTTAAAAGGGGCCCCTCTCACTGAAGCTTTCTTT.

The genes are TRBV6-5 and TRBJ1-1, with 7 bases lining up with TRBD1. The CDR3 is 14 residues long. Germline loops: CDR1 MNHEY, CDR2 SVGAGI. J gave up 1 base and V 5 bases, and 4 bases lay outside the gene matches. The CDR3 region has the DNA TGTGCCAGCAGTCCCTCAGGGGGGAACACTGAAGCTTTCTTT. Translation gives CASSPSGGNTEAFF.

The rearrangement links TRBV25-1 to TRBJ2-7; D is possibly TRBD2 (6 bases). The CDR3 covers 15 residues. CDR1 and CDR2 from the germline V gene are MGHDK and SYGVNS. V lost 3 bases to trimming and J lost 5 bases, with 17 bases between them. Written as DNA, the CDR3 is TGTGCCAGCAGTGATTTGAAGGGAGGTATCAACGAGCAGTACTTC. Its translation is CASSDLKGGINEQYF.

This clone has more than one count but fewer than ten. The chain links TRBV7-9 to TRBJ1-6; a weak D match, TRBD1 (5 bases). Germline-derived CDR1 and CDR2 are SEHNR and FQNEAQ (reference sequence). The CDR3 has 13 residues. Between the trimmed V and J ends, which lost 1 base and 9 bases, there was a span of 7 bases. In nucleotides, the CDR3 is TGTGCCAGCAGCTTAGAGGGGCCTTCACCCCTCCACTTT. This gives the protein CASSLEGPSPLHF.

This clone was seen a few times. V gene TRBV11-2 combines with J gene TRBJ1-4; D gene ambiguous. CDR1 and CDR2 from the germline V gene are SGHAT and FQNNGV. The CDR3 sequence is 15 residues long. Trimming left V 1 base short and J 8 bases short, with 14 bases between. The CDR3 region is CASSLVASGSEKLFF. The CDR3 DNA reads TGTGCCAGCAGCTTAGTAGCTTCGGGGAGCGAAAAACTGTTTTTT.

The gene calls are TRBV15 and TRBJ2-5; possibly TRBD2 for D (6 bases). The V end was cut by 1 base, the J end by 2 bases, with 14 bases between. The CDR3 extends over 16 amino acids. Germline V lookup: CDR1 LNHNV, CDR2 YYDKDF (reference sequence). The CDR3 reads CATSRVRDFPQETQYF. Here the CDR3 DNA reads TGTGCCACCAGCAGAGTTAGGGACTTCCCACAAGAGACCCAGTACTTC.

The V gene is TRBV6-5, the J gene TRBJ1-4; D gene unclear. The V gene's germline CDR1 is MNHEY and CDR2 SVGAGI. V was trimmed by 6 bases and J by 5 bases, leaving 16 bases between them. CDR3 length equals 15 residues. CDR3 amino acids: CASRAYRRENEKLFF. The DNA for the CDR3 is TGTGCCAGCAGAGCATACAGACGAGAAAATGAAAAACTGTTTTTT.

V gene TRBV5-1 combines with J gene TRBJ2-3, with TRBD1 matching 10 bases. With V trimmed by 0 bases and J by 4 bases, 2 bases remained unmatched. This CDR3 has 15 amino acids. From germline, CDR1 is SGHRS and CDR2 YFSETQ. The chain's CDR3 is CASSLGQGASDTQYF. The DNA of the CDR3 is TGCGCCAGCAGCTTGGGACAGGGGGCCTCAGATACGCAGTATTTT.

V and J are TRBV5-1 and TRBJ2-3; 16 nucleotides agree with TRBD2. The junction had 5 bases not matched to a gene; V was cut back by 2 bases and J by 5 bases. The CDR3 extends over 17 amino acids. CDR1 and CDR2 (germline): SGHRS, YFSETQ. The CDR3 DNA follows: TGCGCCAGCAGCTTAGGGACTAGCGGGGGGGCGCAAGATACGCAGTATTTT. Its protein is CASSLGTSGGAQDTQYF.

This clone has just one count. The chain is built from TRBV7-9 and TRBJ2-7; TRBD1 matches 9 bases. The CDR3 consists of 15 residues. Trimming cost V 6 bases and J 2 bases; bases outside gene matches: 8. Per the germline V gene, CDR1 is SEHNR and CDR2 is FQNEAQ (reference sequence). CDR3 coding DNA: TGTGCCAGCAGTTCCTCCGGGACAGGGCCCTACGAGCAGTACTTC. It encodes CASSSSGTGPYEQYF.

The J gene is TRBJ2-4, the V gene TRBV7-2, with D possibly being TRBD1 (6 bases). Germline V lookup: CDR1 SGHTA, CDR2 FQGNSA. The ends were cut back, 0 bases at V and 5 bases at J, with 17 bases in the middle. This CDR3 has 17 residues. The DNA of the CDR3 is TGTGCCAGCAGCTTAGCGGGTACAGGGAGCCCTGAAAACATTCAGTACTTC. This encodes CASSLAGTGSPENIQYF.

The V call is TRBV6-5, the J call TRBJ1-2, with 7 bases fitting TRBD1. Germline assignment: CDR1 MNHEY and CDR2 SVGAGI. Germline trimming cut 6 bases from V and 0 bases from J; bases unmatched to any gene: 7. This CDR3 region has 15 residues. CDR3 coding DNA: TGTGCCAGCAGAACCGGGACAGAAGCTAACTATGGCTACACCTTC. Translating gives CASRTGTEANYGYTF.

This clone was recorded only once. The chain employs TRBV7-9 and TRBJ1-4, with D unresolved. The CDR3 totals 12 residues. The V and J ends lost 3 bases and 6 bases respectively, with 5 bases between them. In germline, CDR1 is SEHNR, CDR2 FQNEAQ (reference sequence). CDR3 residues: CASSFQDEKLFF. The CDR3 DNA follows: TGTGCCAGCAGCTTCCAGGATGAAAAACTGTTTTTT.

The chain carries TRBV7-9 and TRBJ1-2, with 7 positions matching TRBD1. With V trimmed by 4 bases and J by 6 bases, 8 bases remained unmatched. Germline V gene data show CDR1 as SEHNR and CDR2 as FQNEAQ (reference sequence). This CDR3 has 14 residues. The CDR3 DNA reads as TGTGCCAGCAGCTCACAGGGGCGCGTGAATGGCTACACCTTC. Its translation: CASSSQGRVNGYTF.

The chain combines TRBV5-1 with TRBJ1-3; D is unresolved. CDR1 is SGHRS and CDR2 is YFSETQ in the germline V gene. The CDR3 has 16 amino acids. Trimming stripped 0 bases from V and 0 bases from J, with 10 bases between. The CDR3 region has the DNA TGCGCCAGCAGCTTGGGAGGTCTGCGCTCTGGAAACACCATATATTTT. Its translation is CASSLGGLRSGNTIYF.

The chain links TRBV5-6 to TRBJ2-5, with 7 nucleotides matching TRBD1. Unmatched junction bases numbered 4, after V lost 4 bases and J lost 4 bases. CDR1 and CDR2 (germline): SGHDT, YYEEEE. The CDR3 is made up of 13 amino acids. The CDR3 region is CASSRDRGETQYF. The CDR3 DNA follows: TGTGCCAGCAGCCGGGACAGAGGAGAGACCCAGTACTTC.

The V call is TRBV12-3 or TRBV12-4, the J call TRBJ1-1; D remains unclear. Trimming left V 8 bases short and J 5 bases short, with 9 bases between. The length of the CDR3 is 11 residues. The CDR3 region is CASGSITEAFF. DNA for the CDR3: TGTGCCAGCGGCAGTATTACTGAAGCTTTCTTT.

This clone was found once. This chain uses TRBV28 with TRBJ1-2; a weak D match, TRBD1 (6 bases). CDR1 MDHEN and CDR2 SYDVKM come from the germline V gene. V gave up 2 bases and J gave up 2 bases, with 12 bases separating them. The CDR3 totals 15 residues. The CDR3 DNA sequence: TGTGCCAGCAGTTTAACCCACAGGGTGAACTATGGCTACACCTTC. Its translation: CASSLTHRVNYGYTF.

This clone was seen a few times. V usage is TRBV7-9 and J usage is TRBJ2-7; no clear D. Trimming took 5 bases from V and 1 from J, leaving 6 bases between them. CDR3 length equals 12 residues. Germline assignment: CDR1 SEHNR and CDR2 FQNEAQ (reference sequence). CDR3 nucleotide sequence: TGTGCCAGCAGCCCCGGGTCCTACGAGCAGTACGTC. Translated, it gives CASSPGSYEQYV.

This sequence joins TRBV5-1 and TRBJ2-1; 10 bases line up with TRBD1. This CDR3 comprises 17 residues. Trimming removed 7 bases from V and 0 bases from J; junction bases left unmatched: 10. The germline V gene encodes CDR1 SGHRS and CDR2 YFSETQ. CDR3: CASGWGGTGDSYNEQFF. In nucleotides, the CDR3 is TGCGCCAGCGGTTGGGGCGGGACAGGGGACTCCTACAATGAGCAGTTCTTC.

The chain links TRBV6-6 to TRBJ2-1; D possibly corresponds to TRBD1 (6 bases). V lost 5 bases and J 0 bases, leaving 14 bases between the germline ends. Per germline, CDR1 MNHNY and CDR2 SVGAGI (reference sequence). The CDR3 runs to 16 residues. The chain's CDR3 is CASSLSGTYSYNEQFF. CDR3 DNA sequence: TGTGCCAGCAGTCTCTCCGGGACATACTCCTACAATGAGCAGTTCTTC.

The chain uses TRBV19 and TRBJ1-2; D perhaps matches TRBD1 (6 bases). CDR1 is LNHDA and CDR2 is SQIVND in the germline V gene (reference sequence). The CDR3 has 13 amino acids. The V gene lost 4 bases and the J gene lost 4 bases, with 10 bases spanning the gap. CDR3 bases: TGTGCCAGTAGTACACAGGGTACCTATGGCTACACCTTC. Translation gives CASSTQGTYGYTF.

The gene calls are TRBV20-1 and TRBJ1-1, with D uncertain. Germline CDR1 DFQATT, CDR2 SNEGSKA (reference sequence). V was trimmed by 3 bases and J by 4 bases, leaving 12 bases between them. The CDR3 totals 13 residues. The CDR3 coding sequence is TGCAGTGCTAGTTACCTTCGGGGCACTGAAGCTTTCTTT. Its translation is CSASYLRGTEAFF.

This clone has just a few counts. V is TRBV5-1 and J is TRBJ1-2; 10 nucleotides align to TRBD1. This CDR3 is built from 14 residues. J lost 8 bases, V lost 0 bases, and 4 bases had no gene match. Looked up from germline, CDR1 is SGHRS and CDR2 is YFSETQ. The DNA for the CDR3 is TGCGCCAGCAGCTTGGCGGGGACAGGGGAGGGCTACACCTTC. This encodes CASSLAGTGEGYTF.